This T cell receptor (beta chain) was recorded in a study of blood T cell repertoires in COVID-19. Overall study: COVID-19 samples from acute and convalescent phases originated in the United States, Italy and Spain. From T cells, B-cell-depleted T cells, or PBMCs came the material, which was cDNA or gDNA.

The CDR3 sequence is 15 residues long. The V gene's germline CDR1 is SGHRS and CDR2 YFSETQ. Trimming removed 10 bases from V and 4 bases from J, with 21 bases in between. Authors' data handling: Reference gene primer amplification yielded estimated nucleated cell counts. Libraries were prepared by immunoSEQ multiplex PCR; TCRdb keeps only in-frame clonotypes and omits some of them. Clonal size and the V and J genes are those of that table, whereas D and trimming came from the DNA. The sample has approximately 190,000 clones, roughly 80% seen once. The source material was peripheral blood. The rearrangement uses TRBV5-1 and TRBJ2-1, with TRBD1 as a possible D gene (7 bases). This TCR derives from a man between 60 and 70 years old with acute or convalescent COVID-19. CDR3 sequence: CASRGASTIYNEQFF. In nucleotides, the CDR3 is TGCGCCTCCAGGGGGGCCTCAACAATATACAATGAGCAGTTCTTC.